This T cell receptor beta chain is drawn from a study of blood T cell repertoires in COVID-19. At the level of the study: Samples of COVID-19 (acute and convalescent) were obtained from the United States, Italy and Spain. PBMCs, B-cell-depleted T cells, or T cells provided the cDNA or gDNA that made up the material.

CDR1 is GTSNPN, CDR2 SVGIG, per germline (reference sequence). The CDR3 has 10 amino acids. Per the original methods: By means of reference gene primer amplification, nucleated cell counts were estimated. Produced via immunoSEQ multiplex PCR; TCRdb's table is partial and in-frame only. V and J calls and clone size are as listed in that table; D and trimming were resolved from the DNA. Here the sample spans fewer than 90,000 clones, roughly 90% being singletons. This chain connects TRBV30 to TRBJ2-5; D call uncertain. Sequencing was done on a sample of peripheral blood. This receptor was obtained from a man aged 30 to 45 with acute or convalescent COVID-19. The CDR3 loop reads CALSQETQYF. CDR3 nucleotides: TGTGCTTTGAGCCAAGAGACCCAGTACTTC.